This TCR beta chain is drawn from a study of blood T cell repertoires in COVID-19. The CDR3 loop spans 15 amino acids. V was clipped by 2 bases and J by 6 bases; unmatched bases: 8. Germline-derived CDR1 and CDR2 are SGHAT and FQNNGV. Here immunoSEQ multiplex PCR was the method, and the copy in TCRdb shows in-frame clones only, minus some. The repertoire consists of some 91,000 clones, with 75% to 90% occurring once and the leading ten covering 11%. The rearrangement uses TRBV11-2 and TRBJ2-7, with 9 bases aligning to TRBD2. Sequencing was carried out using peripheral blood. This TCR derives from a human donor in a cohort sampled during active COVID-19. The CDR3 sequence: CASSLIPSGGFEQYF. The DNA of the CDR3 is TGTGCCAGCAGCTTAATTCCAAGCGGGGGGTTCGAGCAGTACTTC.